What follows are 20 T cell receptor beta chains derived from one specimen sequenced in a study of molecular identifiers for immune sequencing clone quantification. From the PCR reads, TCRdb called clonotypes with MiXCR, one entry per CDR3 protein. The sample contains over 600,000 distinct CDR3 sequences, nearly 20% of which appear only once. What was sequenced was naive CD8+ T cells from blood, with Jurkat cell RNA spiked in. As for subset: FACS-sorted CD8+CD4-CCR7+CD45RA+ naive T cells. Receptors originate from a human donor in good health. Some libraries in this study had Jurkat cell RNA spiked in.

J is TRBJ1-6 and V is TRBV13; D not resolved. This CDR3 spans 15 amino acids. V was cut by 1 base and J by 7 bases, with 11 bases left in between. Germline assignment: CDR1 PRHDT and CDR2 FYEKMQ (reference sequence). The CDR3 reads CASSLVPGANSPLHF. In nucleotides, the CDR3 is TGTGCCAGCAGCTTAGTTCCAGGAGCCAATTCACCCCTCCACTTT. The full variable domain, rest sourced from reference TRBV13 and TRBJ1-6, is AAGVIQSPRHLIKEKRETATLKCYPIPRHDTVYWYQQGPGQDPQFLISFYEKMQSDKGSIPDRFSAQQFSDYHSELNMSSLELGDSALYFCASSLVPGANSPLHFGNGTRLTVT.

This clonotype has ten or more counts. The CDR3 is CASSLGADIKGKLFF. CDR3 DNA: TGTGCCAGCAGCTTAGGAGCGGATATTAAGGGAAAACTGTTTTTT. V and J are TRBV7-9 and TRBJ1-4; no reliable D call. The ends were cut back, 1 base at V and 10 bases at J, with 16 bases in the middle. The CDR3 is 15 residues long. The germline V gene encodes CDR1 SEHNR and CDR2 FQNEAQ (reference sequence).

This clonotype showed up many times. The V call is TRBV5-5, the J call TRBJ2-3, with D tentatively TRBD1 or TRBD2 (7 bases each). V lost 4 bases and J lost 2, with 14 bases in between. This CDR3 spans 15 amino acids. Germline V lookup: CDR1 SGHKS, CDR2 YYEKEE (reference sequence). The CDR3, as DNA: TGTGCCAGCAGCCCCCAGGGGGGGTTCACAGATACGCAGTATTTT. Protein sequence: CASSPQGGFTDTQYF. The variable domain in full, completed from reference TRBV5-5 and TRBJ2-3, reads DAGVTQSPTHLIKTRGQQVTLRCSPISGHKSVSWYQQVLGQGPQFIFQYYEKEERGRGNFPDRFSARQFPNYSSELNVNALLLGDSALYLCASSPQGGFTDTQYFGPGTRLTVL.

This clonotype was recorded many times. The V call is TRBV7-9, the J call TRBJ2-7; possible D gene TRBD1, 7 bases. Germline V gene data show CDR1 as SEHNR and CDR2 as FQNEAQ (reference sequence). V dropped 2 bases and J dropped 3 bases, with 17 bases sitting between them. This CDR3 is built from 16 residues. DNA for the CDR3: TGTGCCAGCAGCTTAAACCCGTGGCAGGGGGGCTACGAGCAGTACTTC. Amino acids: CASSLNPWQGGYEQYF.

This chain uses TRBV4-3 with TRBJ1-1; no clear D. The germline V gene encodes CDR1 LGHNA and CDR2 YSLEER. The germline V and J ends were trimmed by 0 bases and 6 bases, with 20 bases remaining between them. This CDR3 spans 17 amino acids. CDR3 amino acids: CASSQDQNGGPVAEAFF. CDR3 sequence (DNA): TGCGCCAGCAGCCAAGATCAGAATGGCGGCCCAGTAGCTGAAGCTTTCTTT.

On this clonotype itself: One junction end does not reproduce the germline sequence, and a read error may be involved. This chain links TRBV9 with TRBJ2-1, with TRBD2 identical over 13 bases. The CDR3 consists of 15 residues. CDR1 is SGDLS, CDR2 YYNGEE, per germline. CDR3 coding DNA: TGTGACAGCAGCGCCCGGACTAGCGGGAGCAATGAGCAGTTCTTC. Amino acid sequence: CDSSARTSGSNEQFF.

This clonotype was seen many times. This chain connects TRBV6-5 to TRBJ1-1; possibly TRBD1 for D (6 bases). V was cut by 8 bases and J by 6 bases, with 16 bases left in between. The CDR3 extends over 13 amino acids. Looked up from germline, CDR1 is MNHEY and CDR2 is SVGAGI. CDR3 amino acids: CASRLGGAAEAFF. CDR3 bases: TGTGCCAGCCGCCTGGGGGGGGCTGCTGAAGCTTTCTTT.

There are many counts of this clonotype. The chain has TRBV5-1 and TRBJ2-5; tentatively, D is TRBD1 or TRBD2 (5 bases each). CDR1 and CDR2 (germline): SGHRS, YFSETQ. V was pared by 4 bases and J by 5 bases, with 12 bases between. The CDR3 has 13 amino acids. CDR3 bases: TGCGCCAGCAGCCTCGACTGGGGGGAGACCCAGTACTTC. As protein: CASSLDWGETQYF.

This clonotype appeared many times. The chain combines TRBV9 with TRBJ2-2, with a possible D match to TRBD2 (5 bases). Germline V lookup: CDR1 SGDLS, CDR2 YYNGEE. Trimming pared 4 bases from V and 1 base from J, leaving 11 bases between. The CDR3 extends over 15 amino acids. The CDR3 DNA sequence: TGTGCCAGCAGCCGGAGGACCGGGAACACCGGGGAGCTGTTTTTT. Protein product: CASSRRTGNTGELFF.

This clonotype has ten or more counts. The CDR3 region has the DNA TGTGCCACCAGCAGCCGACAGGGACCCCGCACAGATACGCAGTATTTT. Protein: CATSSRQGPRTDTQYF. The gene calls are TRBV15 and TRBJ2-3; 7 nucleotides match TRBD1. Germline V gene lookup returns CDR1 LNHNV and CDR2 YYDKDF (reference sequence). The trim removed 3 bases at V and 1 base at J, leaving 7 bases unmatched. The CDR3 is 16 amino acids.

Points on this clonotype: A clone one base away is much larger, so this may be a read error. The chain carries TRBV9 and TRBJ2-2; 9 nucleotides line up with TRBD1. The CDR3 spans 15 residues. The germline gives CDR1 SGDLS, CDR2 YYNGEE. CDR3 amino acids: CASSDDRGLTGERFF. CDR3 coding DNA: TGTGCCAGCAGCGATGACAGGGGGTTGACCGGGGAGCGGTTTTTT.

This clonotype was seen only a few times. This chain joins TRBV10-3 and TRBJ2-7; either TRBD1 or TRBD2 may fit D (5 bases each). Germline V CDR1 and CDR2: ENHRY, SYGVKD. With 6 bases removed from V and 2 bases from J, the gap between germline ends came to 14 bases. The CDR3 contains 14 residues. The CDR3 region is CAISQKGSAYEQYF. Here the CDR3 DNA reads TGTGCCATCAGCCAAAAGGGGAGCGCCTACGAGCAGTACTTC.

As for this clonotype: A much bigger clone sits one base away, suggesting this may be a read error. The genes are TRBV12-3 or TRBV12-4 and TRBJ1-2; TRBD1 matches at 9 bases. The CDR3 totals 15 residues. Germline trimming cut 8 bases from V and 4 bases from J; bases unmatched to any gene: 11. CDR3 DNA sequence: TGTGCCAGCGGTTCTGAGGACAGGGGAGCCTATGGCTACACCTTC. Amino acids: CASGSEDRGAYGYTF.

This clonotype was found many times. The CDR3 DNA reads as TGTGCCAGCACCCCAGGCCTGGATTCTCCAGCGCTAGCCAAAAACATTCAGTACTTC. It encodes CASTPGLDSPALAKNIQYF. The rearrangement uses TRBV5-6 and TRBJ2-4; D is undetermined. Per the germline V gene, CDR1 is SGHDT and CDR2 is YYEEEE. This CDR3 has 19 amino acids. V was shortened by 6 bases and J by 0 bases, with 25 bases between the two germline ends.

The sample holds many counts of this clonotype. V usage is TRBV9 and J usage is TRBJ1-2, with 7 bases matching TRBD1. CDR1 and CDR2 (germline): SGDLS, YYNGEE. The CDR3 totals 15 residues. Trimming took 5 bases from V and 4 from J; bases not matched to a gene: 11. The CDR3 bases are TGTGCCAGCAGTACCGAGGGGGCGCAGGGCTATGGCTACACCTTC. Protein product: CASSTEGAQGYGYTF.

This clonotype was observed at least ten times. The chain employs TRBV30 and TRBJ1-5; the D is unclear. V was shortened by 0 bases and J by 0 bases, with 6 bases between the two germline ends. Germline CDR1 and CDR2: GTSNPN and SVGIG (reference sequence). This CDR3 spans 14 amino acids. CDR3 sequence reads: CAWSVSYSNQPQHF. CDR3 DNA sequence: TGTGCCTGGAGTGTATCCTATAGCAATCAGCCCCAGCATTTT. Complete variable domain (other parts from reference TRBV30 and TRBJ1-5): SQTIHQWPATLVQPVGSPLSLECTVEGTSNPNLYWYRQAAGRGLQLLFYSVGIGQISSEVPQNLSASRPQDRQFILSSKKLLLSDSGFYLCAWSVSYSNQPQHFGDGTRLSIL.

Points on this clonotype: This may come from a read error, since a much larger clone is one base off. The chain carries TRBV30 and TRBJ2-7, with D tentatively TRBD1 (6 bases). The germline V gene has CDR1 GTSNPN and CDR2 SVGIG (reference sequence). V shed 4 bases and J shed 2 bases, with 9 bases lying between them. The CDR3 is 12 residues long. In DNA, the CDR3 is TGTGCCTGGATGGGGGCTGCCTACGAGCAGTACTTC. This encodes CAWMGAAYEQYF.

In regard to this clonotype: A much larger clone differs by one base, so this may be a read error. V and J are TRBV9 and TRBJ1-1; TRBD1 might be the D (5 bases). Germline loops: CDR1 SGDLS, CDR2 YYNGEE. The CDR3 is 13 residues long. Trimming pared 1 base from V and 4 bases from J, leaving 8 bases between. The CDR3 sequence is CASSVKGVTEAFF. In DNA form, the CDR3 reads TGTGCCAGCAGCGTAAAAGGGGTCACTGAAGCTTTCTTT.

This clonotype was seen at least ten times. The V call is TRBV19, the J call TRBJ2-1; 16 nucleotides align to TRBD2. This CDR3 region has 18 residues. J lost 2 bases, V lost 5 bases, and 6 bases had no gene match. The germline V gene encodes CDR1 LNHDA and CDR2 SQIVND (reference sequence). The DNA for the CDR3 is TGTGCCAGTAGTCCCGGGACTAGCGGGAGGGCCACCTACAATGAGCAGTTCTTC. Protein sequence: CASSPGTSGRATYNEQFF.

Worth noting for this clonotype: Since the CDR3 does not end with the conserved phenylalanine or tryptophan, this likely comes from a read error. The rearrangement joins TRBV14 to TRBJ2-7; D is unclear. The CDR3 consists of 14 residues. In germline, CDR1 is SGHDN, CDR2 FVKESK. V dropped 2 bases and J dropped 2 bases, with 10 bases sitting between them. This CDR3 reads CASSQYGGTYEQYL. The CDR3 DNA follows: TGTGCCAGCAGCCAATACGGCGGCACCTACGAGCAGTACCTC.